This T cell receptor beta chain derives from a study of blood T cells in healthy people across ages. This clonotype was observed a handful of times. Primed by a sample-barcoded 5' primer and a J-beta primer mix, a second PCR proceeded for 7 to 11 cycles. In TCRdb, the 5' RACE reads were re-called with MiXCR into one record per CDR3 protein. The sample records some 1.8 million distinct CDR3 sequences, roughly two fifths being singletons. Specimen: blood. The origin of this receptor is a human donor in good health.

The CDR3 region is CSVERDRHNYGYTF. CDR3 bases: TGCAGCGTTGAAAGGGACAGGCATAACTATGGCTACACCTTC. V is TRBV29-1 and J is TRBJ1-2; TRBD1 matches at 8 bases. Germline assignment: CDR1 SQVTM and CDR2 ANQGSEA. The CDR3 contains 14 residues. V was clipped by 2 bases and J by 1 base; unmatched bases: 3.